Below are 7 T cell receptor beta chains sequenced from a single sample in a study of vaccination effects on CD4 cells after COVID-19. Which antigens these TCRs recognize remains unknown. ViraFEST assay sequencing came after antigen-specific CD4+ T cells were expanded with viral peptide pools. An approximately ten-day culture period preceded the isolation of CD4+ T cells. Of the BNT162b2 and mRNA-1273 vaccines, participants received two doses of one or the other. Method: immunoSEQ multiplex PCR; TCRdb's copy keeps in-frame clones and lacks some. The sample records about 60,000 clones, about 73% being singletons. Sequenced material: CD4+ T cells from PBMCs cultured with HCoV-OC43 spike peptides, taken after COVID-19 vaccination. Subset noted: HCoV-OC43 spike overlapping peptide pool stimulation. The receptors originated from a human donor who received a COVID-19 vaccine.

V gene TRBV4-1 combines with J gene TRBJ1-1; 8 bases agree with TRBD1. Germline values: CDR1 MGHRA, CDR2 YSYEKL. There are 15 residues in the CDR3. V gave up 5 bases and J gave up 5 bases; unmatched junction bases: 10. This chain's CDR3 is CASSRVSGGGTEAFF. The CDR3 nucleotides read TGCGCCAGCAGCAGGGTCTCAGGGGGCGGTACTGAAGCTTTCTTT.

The V call is TRBV18, the J call TRBJ1-4; tentatively, D is TRBD1 (6 bases). CDR1 is KGHSH, CDR2 LQKENI, per germline. This CDR3 has 14 residues. The germline V and J ends were trimmed by 5 bases and 0 bases, with 7 bases remaining between them. The CDR3 region has the DNA TGTGCCAGCTCAGGGACAACAACTAATGAAAAACTGTTTTTT. This encodes CASSGTTTNEKLFF.

The chain links TRBV5-1 to TRBJ2-2, with TRBD1 matching 7 bases. Germline loops: CDR1 SGHRS, CDR2 YFSETQ. J gave up 1 base and V 5 bases, and 5 bases lay outside the gene matches. The CDR3 is 15 amino acids. Here the CDR3 reads CASRTGIQNTGELFF. In nucleotides, the CDR3 is TGCGCCAGCAGGACAGGGATACAGAACACCGGGGAGCTGTTTTTT.

This clone was seen a handful of times. This chain connects TRBV28 to TRBJ2-7; D possibly corresponds to TRBD1 (5 bases). Per the germline V gene, CDR1 is MDHEN and CDR2 is SYDVKM. This CDR3 contains 14 residues. Trimming left V 5 bases short and J 5 bases short, with 16 bases between. CDR3 residues: CASSPVRQFHEQYV. CDR3 sequence (DNA): TGTGCCAGCAGTCCGGTGCGACAGTTCCACGAGCAGTACGTC.

The chain has TRBV5-6 and TRBJ1-6, with D possibly matching TRBD1 (5 bases). The V end was cut by 4 bases, the J end by 7 bases, with 18 bases between. The CDR3 covers 16 residues. CDR1 SGHDT and CDR2 YYEEEE come from the germline V gene. The CDR3 region is CASSGGVGAPNSPLHF. The DNA of the CDR3 is TGTGCCAGCAGCGGGGGGGTCGGGGCCCCAAATTCACCCCTCCACTTT.

This rearrangement joins TRBV6-5 to TRBJ2-5, with 7 bases lining up with TRBD2. CDR1 MNHEY and CDR2 SVGAGI come from the germline V gene. This CDR3 region has 13 residues. Trimming at V came to 6 bases and at J to 2 bases, leaving 3 bases not matched to a gene. The CDR3 loop reads CASRKGGQETQYF. CDR3 DNA: TGTGCCAGCAGAAAGGGAGGGCAAGAGACCCAGTACTTC.

The chain combines TRBV18 with TRBJ1-2; 7 bases fit TRBD1. The V and J ends lost 3 bases and 6 bases, in that order; junction bases with no gene match: 4. The CDR3 consists of 13 residues. Germline V gene lookup returns CDR1 KGHSH and CDR2 LQKENI. The CDR3, as DNA: TGTGCCAGCTCACCCGGACAGGCCGATGGCTACACCTTC. Its translation is CASSPGQADGYTF. Full variable domain (rest looked up from reference TRBV18 and TRBJ1-2): NAGVMQNPRHLVRRRGQEARLRCSPMKGHSHVYWYRQLPEEGLKFMVYLQKENIIDESGMPKERFSAEFPKEGPSILRIQQVVRGDSAAYFCASSPGQADGYTFGSGTRLTVV.